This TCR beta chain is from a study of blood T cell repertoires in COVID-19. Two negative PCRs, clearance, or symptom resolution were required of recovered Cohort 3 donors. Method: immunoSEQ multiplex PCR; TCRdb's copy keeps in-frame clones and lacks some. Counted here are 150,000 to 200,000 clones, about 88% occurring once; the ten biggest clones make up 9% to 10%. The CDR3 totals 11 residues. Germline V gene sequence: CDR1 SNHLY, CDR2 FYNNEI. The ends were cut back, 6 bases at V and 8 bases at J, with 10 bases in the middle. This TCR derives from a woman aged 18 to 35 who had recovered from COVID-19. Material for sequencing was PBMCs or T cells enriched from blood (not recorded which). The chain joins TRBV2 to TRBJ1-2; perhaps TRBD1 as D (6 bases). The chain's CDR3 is CASRYREGYTF. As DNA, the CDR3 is TGTGCCAGCAGGTACAGGGAAGGCTACACCTTC.